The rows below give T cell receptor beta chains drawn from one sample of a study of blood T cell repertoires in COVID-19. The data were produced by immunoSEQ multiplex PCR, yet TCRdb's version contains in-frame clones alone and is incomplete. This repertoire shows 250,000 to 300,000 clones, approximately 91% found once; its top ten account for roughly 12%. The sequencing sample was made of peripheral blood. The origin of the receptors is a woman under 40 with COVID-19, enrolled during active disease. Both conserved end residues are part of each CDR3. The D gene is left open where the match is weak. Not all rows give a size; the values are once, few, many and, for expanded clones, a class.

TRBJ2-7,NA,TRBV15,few,TGTGCCACCAGCAGACGGGAAAGGGGGACGAGGGAGCAGTACTTC,CATSRRERGTREQYF
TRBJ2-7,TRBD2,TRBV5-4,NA,TGTGCCAGCAGCTTGGGTGGGACTAGCGGGAAGTCCGAGCAGTACTTC,CASSLGGTSGKSEQYF
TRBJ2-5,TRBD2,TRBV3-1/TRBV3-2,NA,TGTGCCAGCAGCCCCAGGACTAGCAAGGAGACCCAGTACTTC,CASSPRTSKETQYF
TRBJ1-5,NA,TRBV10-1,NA,TGCGCCAGCATCCGTCACCCGGGGAGCAATCAGCCCCAGCATTTT,CASIRHPGSNQPQHF
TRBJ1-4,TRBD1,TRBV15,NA,TGTGCCACCAGCAGTCTCCAGGGGGTCGGTAATGAAAAACTGTTTTTT,CATSSLQGVGNEKLFF
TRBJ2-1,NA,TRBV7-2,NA,TGTGCCAGCAGCTTAGCGGTGACTGGCTACAATGAGCAGTTCTTC,CASSLAVTGYNEQFF
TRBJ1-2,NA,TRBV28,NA,TGTGCCAGCGGTGGGGAGGGCGGATACTTGAATGGATATGGCTACACCTTC,CASGGEGGYLNGYGYTF
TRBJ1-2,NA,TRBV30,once,TGTGCCTGGAGTGTGGCCAACTATGGCTACACCTTC,CAWSVANYGYTF
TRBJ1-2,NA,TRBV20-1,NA,TGCAGTGCGAGCGGCTACACCTTC,CSASGYTF
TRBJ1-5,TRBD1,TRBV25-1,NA,TGTGCCAGCAGTGGTACAGGGGGCTTCCAGCCCCAGCATTTT,CASSGTGGFQPQHF
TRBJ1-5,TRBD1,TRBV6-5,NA,TGTGCCAGCAGGCCTGCTACAGGGGGCAATCAGCCCCAGCATTTT,CASRPATGGNQPQHF
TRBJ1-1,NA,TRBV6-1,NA,TGTGCCAGCAGTGAAACAGGGCCCGAAGCTTTCTTT,CASSETGPEAFF
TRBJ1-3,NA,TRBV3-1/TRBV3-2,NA,TGTGCCAGCAGCCAAGATGGTCCGGGCTCTGGAAACACCATATATTTT,CASSQDGPGSGNTIYF
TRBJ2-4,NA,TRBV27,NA,TGTGCCAGCAGTTTCGGTAGTGCCCTAGCCAAAAACATTCAGTACTTC,CASSFGSALAKNIQYF
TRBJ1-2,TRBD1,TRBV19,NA,TGTGCCAGTAGTGTGAGACAGGGTAAATCTGGCTACACCTTC,CASSVRQGKSGYTF
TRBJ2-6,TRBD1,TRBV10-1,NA,TGCGCCAGCAGGTCGGGACAGGGGAAGTCTGGGGCCAACGTCCTGACTTTC,CASRSGQGKSGANVLTF
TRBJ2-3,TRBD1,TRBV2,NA,TGTGCCAGCCTCGGGGACAGATACACAGATACGCAGTATTTT,CASLGDRYTDTQYF
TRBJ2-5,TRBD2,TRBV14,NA,TGTGCCAGCAGCCCCAAGCCGGGAGGTGAGACCCAGTACTTC,CASSPKPGGETQYF
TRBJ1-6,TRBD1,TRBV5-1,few,TGCGCCAGCAGCGTTGGAAGGGGACAGACTTCATATAATTCACCCCTCCACTTT,CASSVGRGQTSYNSPLHF
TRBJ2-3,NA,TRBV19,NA,TGTGCCAGTAGTGATTCCGGGGGGCTGGATACGCAGTATTTT,CASSDSGGLDTQYF
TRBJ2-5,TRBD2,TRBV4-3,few,TGCGCCAGCAGCCAAGGAACCCCGGGAGGAGAGACCCAGTACTTC,CASSQGTPGGETQYF
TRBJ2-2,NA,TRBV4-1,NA,TGCGCCAGCAGCCACCCACACCGCACCGGGGAGCTGTTTTTT,CASSHPHRTGELFF
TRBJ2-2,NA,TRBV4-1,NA,TGCGCCAGCAGCCCGGCAGGGTACGGGGGGGAGCTGTTTTTT,CASSPAGYGGELFF
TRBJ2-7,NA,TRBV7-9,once,TGTGCCCCCTGGGCCTTCCTGGACTACGAGCAGTACTTC,CAPWAFLDYEQYF
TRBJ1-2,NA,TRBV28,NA,TGTGCCAGCAGTTTATCAACTGGTCCCTACACCTTC,CASSLSTGPYTF
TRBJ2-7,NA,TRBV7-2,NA,TGTGCCAGCAGCTTAGCGACAGGTACCTACGAGCAGTACTTC,CASSLATGTYEQYF
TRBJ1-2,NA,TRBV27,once,TGTGCCAGCAGGGGCCTTTGGTCGGATGGCTACACCTTC,CASRGLWSDGYTF
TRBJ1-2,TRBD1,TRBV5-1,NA,TGCGCCAGCAGTTTGGGACAGACCTATGGCTACACCTTC,CASSLGQTYGYTF
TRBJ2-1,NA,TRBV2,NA,TGTGCCAGCAGTGAACGGGGGGAGCAGTTCTTC,CASSERGEQFF
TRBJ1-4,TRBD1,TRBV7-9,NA,TGTGCCAGCAGCTGGACAGGGGGTGAAAAACTGTTTTTT,CASSWTGGEKLFF
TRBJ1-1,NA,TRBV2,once,TGTGCCAGCACCCCGGTAATGAACACTGAAGCTTTCTTT,CASTPVMNTEAFF
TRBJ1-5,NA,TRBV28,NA,TGTGCCAGCAGTCTCCGACCAGGGGATCAGCCCCAGCATTTT,CASSLRPGDQPQHF
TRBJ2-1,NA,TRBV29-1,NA,TGCAGCGTTGAAGGGCTAGCGCGCTACAACTCCTACAATGAGCAGTTCTTC,CSVEGLARYNSYNEQFF
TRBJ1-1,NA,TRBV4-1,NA,TGCGCCAGCAGCCCGGGCGGGCGGTGGGGTCCTGAAGCTTTCTTT,CASSPGGRWGPEAFF
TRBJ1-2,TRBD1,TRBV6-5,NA,TGTGCCAGTTCAGGGGGCAGGAACTATGGCTACACCTTC,CASSGGRNYGYTF
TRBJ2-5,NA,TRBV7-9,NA,TGTGCCAACGGCCAAGAGACCCAGTACTTC,CANGQETQYF
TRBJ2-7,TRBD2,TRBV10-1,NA,TGCGCCAGCAGTGATTCCGGGACTAGCGGAGGGGGCTACGAGCAGTACTTC,CASSDSGTSGGGYEQYF
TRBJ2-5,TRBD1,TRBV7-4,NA,TGTGCCAGCAGCTTAAGGGACAGCTCGACGGAGACCCAGTACTTC,CASSLRDSSTETQYF
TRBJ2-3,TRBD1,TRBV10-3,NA,TGTGCCATCAGTGGATCCCGGGACAGGGAACCAGATACGCAGTATTTT,CAISGSRDREPDTQYF
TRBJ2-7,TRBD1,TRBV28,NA,TGTGCCAGCAGTTTTACCGGGACAGCCTACGAGCAGTACTTC,CASSFTGTAYEQYF
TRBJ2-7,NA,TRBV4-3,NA,TGCGCCAGCAGCCAAGTGCGGGGGCCTAACTACGAGCAGTACTTC,CASSQVRGPNYEQYF
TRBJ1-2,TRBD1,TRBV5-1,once,TGCGCCAGCAGCTTGACCCGGACAGGGCCTGGCTACACCTTC,CASSLTRTGPGYTF
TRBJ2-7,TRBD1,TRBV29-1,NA,TGCAGCGTTAGGGACAGTTACGAGCAGTACTTC,CSVRDSYEQYF
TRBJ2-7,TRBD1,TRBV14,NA,TGTGCCAGCAGCCAATTTCGACAGGGGGGCGAGCAGTACTTC,CASSQFRQGGEQYF
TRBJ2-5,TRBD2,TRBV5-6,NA,TGTGCCTGCAGCGCCGGGAGGCGAGAGACCCAGTACTTC,CACSAGRRETQYF
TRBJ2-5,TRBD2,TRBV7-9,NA,TGTGCCAGCAGCTTAGGAACGGGCGGGAGGGCCCGGGAGACCCAGTACTTC,CASSLGTGGRARETQYF
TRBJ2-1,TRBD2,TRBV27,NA,TGTGCCAGCGCTTATGGGACTAGCGGGAGGGAGCAGTTCTTC,CASAYGTSGREQFF
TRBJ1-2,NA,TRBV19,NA,TGTGCCAGTAGTATTGGGGGGATCCTCTATGGCTACACCTTC,CASSIGGILYGYTF